These T cell receptor beta chains were read from a single sample in a study. TCRdb analysed the 5' RACE reads with MiXCR anew, one entry per CDR3 protein. Among approximately 5,000 distinct CDR3 sequences listed, approximately 31% were seen once. The specimen was naive CD4+ T cells sorted from a lymph node. The receptors derive from a female donor with breast cancer. Both conserved end residues are part of each CDR3. Fields, in order: V gene, CDR3 protein.

v_gene: TRBV7-8
CDR3aa: CASSTFRGDDQPQHF

v_gene: TRBV6-1
CDR3aa: CASSTFGGYQETQYF

v_gene: TRBV11-3
CDR3aa: CASSLGVQETQYF

v_gene: TRBV20-1
CDR3aa: CSARDFIWGDGDEQFF

v_gene: TRBV30
CDR3aa: CARSPPRETQYF

v_gene: TRBV6-5
CDR3aa: CASGRTEAFF

v_gene: TRBV6-2/TRBV6-3
CDR3aa: CASSWGISEQYF

v_gene: TRBV7-2
CDR3aa: CASSPSLYSPLHF

v_gene: TRBV12-3/TRBV12-4
CDR3aa: CAGSLAEYTEAFF

v_gene: TRBV30
CDR3aa: CAWSVGHYSNQPQHF

v_gene: TRBV20-1
CDR3aa: CSAGQETDRGYTF

v_gene: TRBV7-9
CDR3aa: CASSQQNQPQHF

v_gene: TRBV5-1
CDR3aa: CASSLPESARDSYEQYF

v_gene: TRBV29-1
CDR3aa: CSVAPTMSGNTIYF

v_gene: TRBV20-1
CDR3aa: CSARKTVAYEQYF

v_gene: TRBV5-6
CDR3aa: CASSRLGVTRQETQYF

v_gene: TRBV7-2
CDR3aa: CASSFSGSSYEQYF

v_gene: TRBV20-1
CDR3aa: CSAGIPTDTQYF